These 22 T cell receptor beta chains came from one sample sequenced in a study of regulatory T cells in long-lasting Graves disease. Specified time point: newly diagnosed GD, antithyroid drugs for less than 3 months. Making the TCR library involved RNA that had been extracted from PBMCs. Library construction for TCR beta used iRepertoire HTBI primers and Arm-PCR of CDR3 regions. In TCRdb, the multiplex PCR reads were re-called with MiXCR into one record per CDR3 protein. The profile shows a few hundred thousand distinct CDR3 sequences, 15% to 20% of them singletons. The data also belong to a second study, concerning T cells in Graves' hyperthyroidism and ophthalmopathy.

Sequenced here: peripheral blood mononuclear cells (PBMCs), sampled at new diagnosis, from a patient treated with antithyroid drugs. The receptor set was obtained from a woman aged 18 to 35 with Graves disease.

The chain couples TRBV12-3 or TRBV12-4 to TRBJ2-4; D might be TRBD1 or TRBD2, each matching 6 bases. V gave up 6 bases and J gave up 0 bases, with 15 bases separating them. The CDR3 has 16 amino acids. In nucleotides, the CDR3 is TGTGCCAGCAGCCCTCGTGGGGGGCTAGCCAAAAACATTCAGTACTTC. It is translated as CASSPRGGLAKNIQYF.

This chain links TRBV6-5 with TRBJ1-4, with TRBD1 matching over 8 bases. Germline CDR1 and CDR2: MNHEY and SVGAGI. This CDR3 has 13 amino acids. Losses at the gene ends were 4 bases for V and 13 bases for J; bases not matched to a gene: 8. CDR3 sequence reads: CASSSDRAGVLFF. Written as DNA, the CDR3 is TGTGCCAGCAGTTCGGACAGGGCGGGTGTACTGTTTTTT.

The count of this clonotype is one. This sequence joins TRBV7-9 and TRBJ2-1; 8 bases match TRBD1. This CDR3 has 17 residues. CDR1 and CDR2 from the germline V gene are SEHNR and FQNEAQ (reference sequence). Trimming took 4 bases from V and 6 from J; bases not matched to a gene: 14. CDR3 nucleotides: TGTGCCAGCAGCTCGACCAGGGGGCCTAGCCGGAGCAATGAGCAGTTCTTC. It encodes CASSSTRGPSRSNEQFF. Full variable domain (missing parts from reference TRBV7-9 and TRBJ2-1): DTGVSQNPRHKITKRGQNVTFRCDPISEHNRLYWYRQTLGQGPEFLTYFQNEAQLEKSRLLSDRFSAERPKGSFSTLEIQRTEQGDSAMYLCASSSTRGPSRSNEQFFGPGTRLTVL.

In its sample, this clonotype was seen many times. V is TRBV20-1 and J is TRBJ2-7; 7 bases align to TRBD1. J lost 6 bases, V lost 1 base, and 9 bases had no gene match. Germline V gene data show CDR1 as DFQATT and CDR2 as SNEGSKA (reference sequence). The CDR3 consists of 14 residues. CDR3 in DNA: TGCAGTGCTAGAGGTGCAGGGGGTTCGTTCGAGCAGTACTTC. Protein product: CSARGAGGSFEQYF.

The sample holds a few counts of this clonotype. A much larger clone differs by one base, so this may be a read error. The chain joins TRBV28 to TRBJ1-1, with 8 bases that match TRBD1. The V segment lost 5 bases and the J segment 4 bases; nucleotides outside the gene matches: 9. The CDR3 extends over 15 amino acids. Germline V gene data show CDR1 as MDHEN and CDR2 as SYDVKM. Here the CDR3 reads CASSLTRGRGTEAFF. The CDR3 DNA is TGTGCCAGCAGTCTAACCAGGGGGCGAGGCACTGAAGCTTTCTTT.

Details on this clonotype: A much larger clone lies one base from this, so it may be a read error. The conserved closing phenylalanine or tryptophan is absent in this CDR3, likely reflecting a read error. The V gene is TRBV7-3, the J gene TRBJ2-5; 14 bases are shared with TRBD2. V lost 5 bases, J lost 1 base, and 6 bases stayed unmatched. This CDR3 comprises 17 residues. Looked up from germline, CDR1 is SGHTA and CDR2 is FQGTGA. The CDR3 is CASSVGLAGGSQETQYS. The DNA of the CDR3 is TGTGCCAGCAGCGTCGGACTAGCGGGAGGTTCCCAAGAGACCCAGTACTCC.

The sample holds a few counts of this clonotype. This rearrangement joins TRBV15 to TRBJ1-2; D remains ambiguous. The V and J ends lost 4 bases and 2 bases respectively, with 14 bases between them. The germline gives CDR1 LNHNV, CDR2 YYDKDF (reference sequence). The CDR3 has 15 amino acids. CDR3 DNA sequence: TGTGCCACCAGCACCTACCCCACATCCAACTATGGCTACACCTTC. Translating gives CATSTYPTSNYGYTF. Complete variable domain (other parts from reference TRBV15 and TRBJ1-2): DAMVIQNPRYQVTQFGKPVTLSCSQTLNHNVMYWYQQKSSQAPKLLFHYYDKDFNNEADTPDNFQSRRPNTSFCFLDIRSPGLGDTAMYLCATSTYPTSNYGYTFGSGTRLTVV.

Ten or more counts support this clonotype. This chain uses TRBV20-1 with TRBJ1-2; D is perhaps TRBD1 (6 bases). From germline, CDR1 is DFQATT and CDR2 SNEGSKA (reference sequence). CDR3 size: 13 residues. Trimming stripped 7 bases from V and 4 bases from J, with 16 bases between. The CDR3 sequence: CSVTNSGAYGYTF. The CDR3 bases are TGCAGTGTTACCAACTCGGGGGCCTATGGCTACACCTTC.

This clonotype was detected ten times or more. V and J are TRBV5-1 and TRBJ1-6; D call uncertain. This CDR3 spans 13 amino acids. V gave up 0 bases and J gave up 10 bases, with 8 bases separating them. In germline, CDR1 is SGHRS, CDR2 YFSETQ. The DNA for the CDR3 is TGCGCCAGCAGCTTGGGGCCCGACTCACCCCTCCACTTT. It translates to CASSLGPDSPLHF.

This clonotype was recorded many times. The rearrangement joins TRBV12-3 or TRBV12-4 to TRBJ2-1; 10 positions match TRBD2. The trim removed 6 bases at V and 8 bases at J, leaving 16 bases unmatched. The CDR3 has 17 residues. CDR3 nucleotide sequence: TGTGCCAGCAGACTCGATTTTTGGACTAGCGGTCTGGATGAGCAGTTCTTC. As protein: CASRLDFWTSGLDEQFF.

The chain employs TRBV7-9 and TRBJ2-2, with no clear D. The germline V gene encodes CDR1 SEHNR and CDR2 FQNEAQ (reference sequence). Deletions cut 0 bases from V and 0 bases from J, with 5 bases between. The length of the CDR3 is 15 residues. CDR3 in amino acids: CASSLAKANTGELFF. CDR3 bases: TGTGCCAGCAGCTTAGCGAAGGCGAACACCGGGGAGCTGTTTTTT. The full variable domain, its missing parts supplied by reference TRBV7-9 and TRBJ2-2, is DTGVSQNPRHKITKRGQNVTFRCDPISEHNRLYWYRQTLGQGPEFLTYFQNEAQLEKSRLLSDRFSAERPKGSFSTLEIQRTEQGDSAMYLCASSLAKANTGELFFGEGSRLTVL.

The chain recombines TRBV5-4 with TRBJ2-5; unclear D gene. Germline CDR1 reads SGHNT; CDR2 reads YYREEE (reference sequence). Trimming shortened V by 2 bases and J by 1 base, and 9 bases separated the two germline ends. The CDR3 is made up of 14 amino acids. This CDR3 reads CASSFSQTQETQYF. The CDR3 region has the DNA TGTGCCAGCAGCTTTAGCCAGACCCAAGAGACCCAGTACTTC. The full variable domain, completed using reference TRBV5-4 and TRBJ2-5, is ETGVTQSPTHLIKTRGQQVTLRCSSQSGHNTVSWYQQALGQGPQFIFQYYREEENGRGNFPPRFSGLQFPNYSSELNVNALELDDSALYLCASSFSQTQETQYFGPGTRLLVL.

J is TRBJ1-6 and V is TRBV20-1; no definite D call. Deletions cut 3 bases from V and 6 bases from J, with 6 bases between. Germline values: CDR1 DFQATT, CDR2 SNEGSKA (reference sequence). The CDR3 extends over 12 amino acids. In nucleotides, the CDR3 is TGCAGTGCTAGTGGGTCTAATTCACCCCTCCACTTT. It translates to CSASGSNSPLHF.

This clonotype was detected ten times or more. The CDR3 spells CSAPNWGRAYNEQFF. Written as DNA, the CDR3 is TGCAGTGCTCCGAATTGGGGGAGGGCCTACAATGAGCAGTTCTTC. This chain joins TRBV20-1 and TRBJ2-1; TRBD2 matches 7 bases. CDR3 size: 15 residues. Trimming took 5 bases from V and 2 from J; bases not matched to a gene: 9. Germline CDR1 reads DFQATT; CDR2 reads SNEGSKA (reference sequence).

This clonotype occurred many times. V and J are TRBV27 and TRBJ2-1; D gene ambiguous. Germline lookup yields CDR1 MNHEY and CDR2 SMNVEV (reference sequence). The length of the CDR3 is 11 residues. With 10 bases removed from V and 11 bases from J, the gap between germline ends came to 15 bases. The CDR3 DNA reads TGTGCCACCAAGAACCCGGAGAAGCAGTTCTTC. This sequence encodes CATKNPEKQFF.

In regard to this clonotype: A single base separates this from a much larger clone, so it may be a read error. V usage is TRBV20-1 and J usage is TRBJ2-3, with TRBD2 matching 11 bases. CDR3 length: 18 amino acids. CDR1 is DFQATT and CDR2 is SNEGSKA in the germline V gene (reference sequence). CDR3 loop: CSASLVSSGRPSTGTQYF. The DNA for the CDR3 is TGCAGTGCTAGTTTAGTGTCTAGCGGGAGGCCCAGCACAGGTACGCAGTATTTT.

Remarks on this clonotype: A read error may account for a junction end that differs from germline. This sequence joins TRBV7-7 and TRBJ2-6, with 12 bases fitting TRBD1. The CDR3 contains 18 residues. From germline, CDR1 is SSHAT and CDR2 FNYEAQ (reference sequence). The CDR3 here is CASSPGTGGLSGANVLTF. CDR3 DNA sequence: TGTGCTAGCAGCCCCGGGACAGGGGGCTTGTCTGGGGCCAACGTCCTGACTTTC.

This clonotype was detected ten times or more. The chain carries TRBV27 and TRBJ1-2; tentatively, D is TRBD1 (6 bases). Per germline, CDR1 MNHEY and CDR2 SMNVEV (reference sequence). The CDR3 totals 13 residues. The ends were cut back, 1 base at V and 7 bases at J, with 10 bases in the middle. This CDR3 reads CASSLFDRSGYTF. CDR3 bases: TGTGCCAGCAGTTTATTCGACAGGTCTGGCTACACCTTC.

This clonotype was detected many times. V and J are TRBV7-3 and TRBJ2-3; weak D call: TRBD1 (6 bases). The germline V gene has CDR1 SGHTA and CDR2 FQGTGA. The CDR3 runs to 15 residues. V gave up 6 bases and J gave up 4 bases, with 17 bases separating them. CDR3 DNA sequence: TGTGCCAGCAGTCTAGGGGGAGCGTCTGCAGATACGCAGTATTTT. This gives the protein CASSLGGASADTQYF.

This clonotype occurred many times. The rearrangement uses TRBV12-3 or TRBV12-4 and TRBJ2-5, with 8 bases identical to TRBD2. Trimming removed 6 bases from V and 7 bases from J; junction bases left unmatched: 10. This CDR3 is built from 14 residues. The CDR3: CASRRLARRGTQYF. The CDR3 DNA is TGTGCCAGCAGGAGACTAGCGCGGAGGGGGACCCAGTACTTC.

This clonotype appeared many times. The chain links TRBV6-1 to TRBJ2-3; TRBD1 agrees at 7 bases. This CDR3 has 14 residues. Germline V CDR1 and CDR2: MNHNS, SASEGT. Trimming at V came to 7 bases and at J to 4 bases, leaving 8 bases not matched to a gene. CDR3 in DNA: TGTGCCAGCAACGTCGGGCAGGGGGCAGATACGCAGTATTTT. Its translation is CASNVGQGADTQYF.

This clonotype was picked up many times. This chain links TRBV4-1 with TRBJ2-3; D possibly corresponds to TRBD1 (6 bases). The ends were cut back, 2 bases at V and 2 bases at J, with 26 bases in the middle. This CDR3 region has 20 residues. Looked up from germline, CDR1 is MGHRA and CDR2 is YSYEKL. DNA for the CDR3: TGCGCCAGCAGCCAATCGGAGACAGATAGGGGAGTGGGACACACAGATACGCAGTATTTT. Translated: CASSQSETDRGVGHTDTQYF.